The sequence of this TCR beta chain was determined in a study of shared clonotypes between healthy human individuals. Genomic DNA from each subset was divided evenly over several immunoSEQ plates. Repertoires were generated with immunoSEQ multiplex PCR, while TCRdb's copy carries only in-frame clones and drops some. The table lists around 560,000 clones, around 95% of them singletons. Germline values: CDR1 SEHNR, CDR2 FQNEAQ (reference sequence). V dropped 1 base and J dropped 4 bases, with 11 bases sitting between them. The CDR3 sequence is 14 residues long. CD45RO-negative, CCR7-positively selected cells formed the naive CD8 fraction, excluding terminally differentiated effector memory CD45RA+ cells. As regards this clone: What it binds is unknown. Other DNA sequences in the sample encode the same CDR3.

The study, taken as a whole, reports: Relative to their counterparts shared across all four donors, non-shared clonotypes exhibited diminished generation probabilities. Sorted-subset sequencing, rarefaction showed, was incomplete despite large depth.

The sequence was collected from a woman between 25 and 40 years old in good health. What was sequenced was naive CD8+ T cells sorted from blood. V usage is TRBV7-9 and J usage is TRBJ2-7; either TRBD1 or TRBD2 may supply D (5 bases each). The CDR3 coding sequence is TGTGCCAGCAGCTTAGGAGGGGCAGGGTACGAGCAGTACTTC. Its translation: CASSLGGAGYEQYF.